Here is one T cell receptor (beta chain) with its context. Its antigen remains undetermined. The sample holds no much larger clone one base away, and base qualities are not on file. Read against the paper, the sample's time point label means: newly diagnosed GD, antithyroid drugs for less than 3 months. For both TCR sequencing and RNA sequencing, RNA was extracted from PBMCs using TRIzol. The diagnosis of Graves' disease was made according to American Thyroid Association guidelines. Patients were recruited from an endocrinology department in Xi'an, China. Each patient gave roughly 10 milliliters of peripheral blood, collected in an EDTA anticoagulant tube. PBMCs were isolated by Ficoll Paque Plus density gradient separation without further T cell sorting. An Agilent 2100 Bioanalyzer and agarose gel were used to check RNA quality, and a NanoDrop 2000 was used to measure RNA concentration. To prepare the library, multiplex PCR was applied. Sequencing was performed on an Illumina HiSeq 4000. TCR beta libraries were built with iRepertoire HTBI primers and Arm-PCR amplification of CDR3 regions. Gel purification was performed on PCR products prior to sequencing. On the authors' methods: A total of fewer than 80 TRBV and 14 TRBJ segments were identified across samples and were used for gene usage analysis of CDR3 amino acid clonotypes. COPE and FqMerger were used to merge the filtered high-quality paired reads into contigs. BLAST was used to align contigs to the IMGT TRBV, TRBD and TRBJ reference genes, and CDR3 was defined following IMGT. Any clonotype with a frequency above 0.1% was counted as a highly expanded clone. Repertoire diversity was measured by Shannon entropy, and V-J evenness by the Gini coefficient. Clonotypes shared by more than one individual were considered public. TCRdb applied fastp at Q25 and MiXCR to the public reads, then kept only in-frame beta chains. Each entry merges the rows of one CDR3 protein and shows their most common DNA and genes. TCRdb's processing, not the authors', yielded these V and J calls. For this sample there are approximately 490,000 distinct CDR3 sequences; roughly 17% appear just once. Clones ranked in the top ten supply 12% of the sample.

CDR1 MDHEN and CDR2 SYDVKM are derived from the germline V gene. After removal of 6 bases from V and 7 bases from J, the junction retains 15 bases not matched to a gene. From the cysteine up to the phenylalanine, the CDR3 has a length of 18 residues. Only CDR3 DNA remains: 54 bases, in frame from the first base. The data are from a study of regulatory T cells in long-lasting Graves disease (dated by TCRdb to the early 2020s). Background on the whole study: Antithyroid drugs had been taken for less than 3 months by newly diagnosed Graves' disease patients. A total of 33 samples underwent TCR sequencing, from about 13 patients with persistent Graves' disease and roughly 20 patients with newly diagnosed Graves' disease. Persistent Graves' disease patients were compared with newly diagnosed Graves' disease patients by peripheral blood TCR sequencing and RNA sequencing. The study took place in China and was registered as a clinical trial.

Overall results and qualifications from the work: Preferential use of TRBV28, TRBJ1-2 and TRBJ2-5 was observed in persistent disease, whereas TRBV20-1 and TRBJ2-1 were favored in newly diagnosed disease. Persistent patients shared more public clonotypes among themselves (more than 2,500) than newly diagnosed patients did (over 900). The authors acknowledged the small sample size as a limitation that may reduce accuracy. The study examined only peripheral blood because the primary lesion, thyroid tissue, could not be accessed. Compared with newly diagnosed patients, persistent Graves' disease patients had lower TCR Shannon entropy and fewer highly expanded clones, which suggests clonal expansion. Sequencing and analysis were limited to the TCR beta chain.

These data also formed part of another study, on T cells in Graves' hyperthyroidism and ophthalmopathy. As described in the second report: Stable Graves' hyperthyroidism was defined as no progression to ophthalmopathy during 18 months of follow-up. The hyperthyroidism patients were between 18 and 65 years old and newly diagnosed, with a disease duration of less than 2 months. Patients with uncontrolled infections, other autoimmune diseases, pregnancy or lactation were excluded. Diagnoses were based on clinical symptoms, serum thyroxine and TRAb, thyroid ultrasound and orbital computed tomography. The TCR CDR3 was subjected to a first round of RT-PCR using the HTBI primer set and the Qiagen OneStep RT-PCR kit. Blood samples also contained most of the expanded thyroid clonotypes (frequency above 0.001), which suggests that blood repertoires may reflect thyroid immune responses. Ophthalmopathy was separated from stable hyperthyroidism by a 13 V-J signature model, with approximately 89% sensitivity and 81% to 82% specificity obtained in cross-validation and 80%/75% obtained in testing. In validation, the model predicted progression to ophthalmopathy a median of 6.5 months before onset, with approximately 68% sensitivity and almost 75% specificity. A discovery cohort of about 96 patients, 43 with Graves' ophthalmopathy and about 58 with stable Graves' hyperthyroidism, was used to find distinguishing TCR V-J signatures. Prospective prediction of ophthalmopathy was tested in an independent validation cohort of about 19 hyperthyroidism patients and roughly 16 patients who later progressed to ophthalmopathy. The 95 to 100 discovery patients were randomly divided into training and test sets at a 7:3 ratio. Thyroid tissue and blood T-cell repertoires from over 5 Graves' hyperthyroidism patients were also compared in the study. After sampling, hyperthyroidism patients received methimazole starting at 30 mg daily, and ophthalmopathy patients received high-dose intravenous methylprednisolone. A second multiplex PCR round built the libraries, followed by size selection and purification. Sequencing of the libraries was done on an Illumina HiSeq2000 using paired-end 100 bp reads. SOAPnuke was used to process the raw data, throwing out any read that contained adapters or uncalled bases, had a mean Phred below 15, or lacked an exact constant-primer or identifier match. High-quality paired reads were merged with COPE v1.2.5, and unique nucleotide sequences were defined as clonotypes. Clonotypes were aligned to IMGT TRBV, TRBD and TRBJ reference segments using MiTCR v1.1. The analysis was restricted to V-J combinations with a frequency above 0.0001, which together covered roughly 99% of the repertoires. A TCS score was defined as the ratio between F50 (clonal expansion) and ExV (chaos), using BLOSUM62-based TCRdist between CDR3 peptides within each V-J. Welch's t-statistics and random forest reduced around 520 V-J features to about 13, which were used in a naive Bayes classifier (R e1071). Sample size was not statistically predetermined, and blinding of investigators to group allocation was not performed. TCR Vbeta CDR3 sequencing of 135 peripheral blood samples (over 40 ophthalmopathy, 75 hyperthyroidism and around 17 progressor patients) is reported in the paper.

The sample in question was peripheral blood mononuclear cells (PBMCs), obtained at new diagnosis, from a patient treated with antithyroid drugs. This TCR derives from a middle-aged man with Graves disease. Donor details come from another sample of the same person, matched by shared clones. The rearranged segments are TRBV28 and TRBJ2-1; 13 bases in the junction line up with TRBD2. The nucleotides are TGTGCCAGCAGAACCCCCGGGACTAGCGGGATTGAAAATAATGAGCAGTTCTTC. This gives the protein CASRTPGTSGIENNEQFF. With all but the CDR3 taken from the reference TRBV28 and TRBJ2-1 genes, the full variable domain is: DVKVTQSSRYLVKRTGEKVFLECVQDMDHENMFWYRQDPGLGLRLIYFSYDVKMKEKGDIPEGYSVSREKKERFSLILESASTNQTSMYLCASRTPGTSGIENNEQFFGPGTRLTVL.